The source of this T cell receptor (beta chain) is a study of T cells after yellow fever vaccination. Study results and limitations: Only a small proportion of the clonotypes turned up in both the CD4 and the CD8 compartments, likely arising from convergent recombination.

This clonotype was counted a few times. The antigen is unknown. Template switching with 5'RACE generated the TCR cDNA and added a universal primer site and UMIs. TCRdb re-called the 5' RACE reads with MiXCR, one entry per CDR3 protein. Here the sample spans some 600,000 distinct CDR3 sequences, around 12% being singletons. V was clipped by 7 bases and J by 5 bases; unmatched bases: 12. The CDR3 is 14 amino acids. Germline V gene lookup returns CDR1 SGHRS and CDR2 YFSETQ. Sequences were derived from PBMCs, sampled on the day of the yellow fever booster vaccination. The chain is built from TRBV5-1 and TRBJ2-7, with 7 bases identical to TRBD2. This clonotype was sampled from a man in his thirties or forties who received the YFV17D yellow fever vaccine. The CDR3 sequence: CASSSGGSKNEQYF. The DNA for the CDR3 is TGCGCCAGCTCCAGCGGCGGGAGTAAAAACGAGCAGTACTTC. The whole variable domain, remainder taken from reference TRBV5-1 and TRBJ2-7, is KAGVTQTPRYLIKTRGQQVTLSCSPISGHRSVSWYQQTPGQGLQFLFEYFSETQRNKGNFPGRFSGRQFSNSRSEMNVSTLELGDSALYLCASSSGGSKNEQYFGPGTRLTVT.